The T cell receptor beta chain described here comes from a study of T-cell memory formation after mild COVID-19. Study information: The study found TCR clusters largely donor specific.

The sample holds a few counts of this clonotype. The TCR alpha and TCR beta cDNA libraries, bearing sample barcodes and UMIs, were generated by 5'RACE using constant-segment primers. Via MiXCR, TCRdb re-called the 5' RACE reads, giving one row per CDR3 protein. The sample records over 120,000 distinct CDR3 sequences, approximately 25% being singletons. This TCR derives from an adult woman who had mild COVID-19 (a few samples of this study predate the infection). Cell type and time point are not known. Material: PBMCs or a T cell subset sorted from them (not recorded which).

CDR3 residues: CASSLSGGSGNIQYF. The CDR3 nucleotides read TGTGCCAGCAGTTTATCTGGGGGGTCCGGAAACATTCAGTACTTC. The rearrangement joins TRBV28 to TRBJ2-4, with D tentatively TRBD2 (6 bases). There are 15 residues in the CDR3. Germline V gene lookup returns CDR1 MDHEN and CDR2 SYDVKM. Trimming took 1 base from V and 6 from J, leaving 13 bases between them.